Following are 30 T cell receptor beta chains from one sample sequenced in a study of long-term antiretroviral therapy in people with HIV. Runs used v3.0 of the immunoSEQ assay and were done at survey level. TCRdb's table, derived via immunoSEQ multiplex PCR, lists solely in-frame clones and lacks some. The sample contains about 39,000 clones, roughly 85% of which appear only once. Here the sequenced sample was unsorted PBMCs, taken 3.1 years after starting antiretroviral therapy. These receptors were obtained from a woman aged 50 to 60 with HIV.

The gene calls are TRBV4-3 and TRBJ2-2; D not certain. V was trimmed by 0 bases and J by 8 bases, leaving 7 bases between them. Germline V gene sequence: CDR1 LGHNA, CDR2 YSLEER. The CDR3 sequence is 13 residues long. The CDR3 nucleotides are TGCGCCAGCAGCCAAGATCTAGAGGGGGAGCTGTTTTTT. The encoded protein is CASSQDLEGELFF.

The CDR3 loop reads CASSYGAGMETQYF. As DNA, the CDR3 is TGTGCCAGCAGTTACGGGGCAGGGATGGAGACCCAGTACTTC. The chain joins TRBV6-5 to TRBJ2-5, with TRBD1 as a possible D gene (5 bases). Germline V lookup: CDR1 MNHEY, CDR2 SVGAGI. This CDR3 is built from 14 residues. Trimming removed 2 bases at V and 5 bases at J, with 12 bases between.

The rearrangement joins TRBV7-9 to TRBJ1-5; no clear D gene. Looked up from germline, CDR1 is SEHNR and CDR2 is FQNEAQ (reference sequence). Trimming removed 0 bases from V and 0 bases from J, with 3 bases in between. This CDR3 has 14 amino acids. The CDR3 reads CASSLAGSNQPQHF. DNA of the CDR3: TGTGCCAGCAGCTTAGCGGGTAGCAATCAGCCCCAGCATTTT. Complete variable domain (other parts from reference TRBV7-9 and TRBJ1-5): DTGVSQNPRHKITKRGQNVTFRCDPISEHNRLYWYRQTLGQGPEFLTYFQNEAQLEKSRLLSDRFSAERPKGSFSTLEIQRTEQGDSAMYLCASSLAGSNQPQHFGDGTRLSIL.

The chain uses TRBV28 and TRBJ1-2; 10 nucleotides align to TRBD1. J gave up 4 bases and V 8 bases, and 4 bases lay outside the gene matches. Germline CDR1 reads MDHEN; CDR2 reads SYDVKM. The CDR3 covers 13 residues. In DNA, the CDR3 is TGTGCCAGCTTGACAGGGGGCGTCTATGGCTACACCTTC. Its translation: CASLTGGVYGYTF.

This clone was recorded once. The chain is built from TRBV19 and TRBJ1-2, with D possibly being TRBD1 (6 bases). Germline-derived CDR1 and CDR2 are LNHDA and SQIVND (reference sequence). V was pared by 5 bases and J by 6 bases, with 16 bases between. This CDR3 is 14 amino acids long. The CDR3 is CASSPGQQGHGYTF. DNA for the CDR3: TGTGCCAGTAGTCCGGGCCAACAGGGCCATGGCTACACCTTC.

V and J are TRBV5-6 and TRBJ2-5; 13 bases map to TRBD2. Per germline, CDR1 SGHDT and CDR2 YYEEEE. With 4 bases clipped from V and 5 bases from J, the junction kept 11 bases outside the gene matches. The CDR3 is 17 amino acids. The CDR3 nucleotides are TGTGCCAGCAGCGAACTACTAGCGGGGGGGCTGGGGGAGACCCAGTACTTC. Protein: CASSELLAGGLGETQYF.

The V call is TRBV6-1, the J call TRBJ1-1, with D possibly TRBD1 on 5 matching bases. Germline loops: CDR1 MNHNS, CDR2 SASEGT. The V and J ends lost 1 base and 6 bases respectively, with 15 bases between them. CDR3 length equals 15 residues. CDR3 bases: TGTGCCAGCAGTGAAGGGGACGATAAAGGGTCTGAAGCTTTCTTT. This sequence encodes CASSEGDDKGSEAFF.

The rearrangement links TRBV30 to TRBJ1-5, with 8 bases aligning to TRBD1. Germline CDR1 is GTSNPN and CDR2 is SVGIG (reference sequence). The trim removed 2 bases at V and 2 bases at J, leaving 2 bases unmatched. The CDR3 covers 14 residues. Written as DNA, the CDR3 is TGTGCCTGGAGTCCAGGGGGCGGCAATCAGCCCCAGCATTTT. Translated: CAWSPGGGNQPQHF. Looking up the rest from reference TRBV30 and TRBJ1-5 gives the full variable domain: SQTIHQWPATLVQPVGSPLSLECTVEGTSNPNLYWYRQAAGRGLQLLFYSVGIGQISSEVPQNLSASRPQDRQFILSSKKLLLSDSGFYLCAWSPGGGNQPQHFGDGTRLSIL.

V and J are TRBV21-1 and TRBJ1-5; the tabulated D call, TRBD1, remains unverified against the DNA. TRBV21-1 is labeled a pseudogene. The CDR3 extends over 17 amino acids. The CDR3 region is CASSKRNRDLKNQPQHF. The CDR3 nucleotides read TGTGCCAGCAGCAAACGAAACAGGGACCTCAAGAATCAGCCCCAGCATTTT.

The gene calls are TRBV15 and TRBJ2-5, with unresolved D. From germline, CDR1 is LNHNV and CDR2 YYDKDF (reference sequence). The length of the CDR3 is 12 residues. Trimming removed 4 bases from V and 3 bases from J, with 6 bases in between. CDR3 residues: CATSIGEETQYF. The CDR3 DNA reads as TGTGCCACCAGCATTGGAGAAGAGACCCAGTACTTC.

This chain joins TRBV4-2 and TRBJ1-1; D gene unclear. CDR3 length equals 16 residues. CDR1 is LGHNA, CDR2 YNFKEQ, per germline. Trimming removed 1 base from V and 4 bases from J, with 16 bases in between. In DNA, the CDR3 is TGTGCCAGCAGCCAAGCCTCGGGAAGTTTGGGCACTGAAGCTTTCTTT. Amino acid sequence: CASSQASGSLGTEAFF.

The chain combines TRBV10-2 with TRBJ1-1; no definite D call. The CDR3 is 14 amino acids. The germline CDR1 and CDR2 sequences are WSHSY and SAAADI. The V end was cut by 2 bases, the J end by 4 bases, with 11 bases between. This CDR3 reads CASSEPLGLTEAFF. Written as DNA, the CDR3 is TGCGCCAGCAGTGAGCCGCTAGGACTCACTGAAGCTTTCTTT.

The chain combines TRBV5-1 with TRBJ2-5; D is unclear. This CDR3 is built from 14 residues. CDR1 is SGHRS, CDR2 YFSETQ, per germline. The germline V and J ends were trimmed by 5 bases and 0 bases, with 11 bases remaining between them. Here the CDR3 reads CASRNLQYQETQYF. CDR3 in DNA: TGCGCCAGCAGAAACCTACAGTACCAAGAGACCCAGTACTTC.

This clone was picked up a small number of times. The V call is TRBV7-9, the J call TRBJ1-2; TRBD1 is a possible D gene (5 bases). The CDR3 consists of 13 residues. Germline V CDR1 and CDR2: SEHNR, FQNEAQ (reference sequence). V was shortened by 3 bases and J by 1 base, with 6 bases between the two germline ends. In DNA form, the CDR3 reads TGTGCCAGCAGCTTGCAGGGTAACTATGGCTACACCTTC. The encoded protein is CASSLQGNYGYTF.

This chain connects TRBV6-5 to TRBJ1-2; a weak D match, TRBD1 (5 bases). Germline-derived CDR1 and CDR2 are MNHEY and SVGAGI. The CDR3 runs 13 residues. V lost 0 bases and J 7 bases, leaving 9 bases between the germline ends. CDR3 residues: CASSYSGGAGYTF. The CDR3 DNA sequence: TGTGCCAGCAGTTACTCGGGAGGGGCTGGCTACACCTTC.

J is TRBJ1-1 and V is TRBV27; 8 nucleotides agree with TRBD1. Germline V lookup: CDR1 MNHEY, CDR2 SMNVEV (reference sequence). The CDR3 has 16 amino acids. J was trimmed by 4 bases and V by 4 bases; bases with no gene match: 11. Here the CDR3 DNA reads TGTGCCAGCAGTTCTTATCCGGACAGGGTTGGCACTGAAGCTTTCTTT. It codes for CASSSYPDRVGTEAFF.

In this sample, this clone turned up once. This chain links TRBV4-2 with TRBJ1-2; D not resolved. Between the trimmed V and J ends, which lost 4 bases and 4 bases, there was a span of 10 bases. The CDR3 has 13 amino acids. The germline V gene encodes CDR1 LGHNA and CDR2 YNFKEQ. CDR3 residues: CASSRTPIYGYTF. The CDR3 DNA sequence: TGTGCCAGCAGCCGAACACCGATCTATGGCTACACCTTC.

This clone has only one observation. V and J are TRBV30 and TRBJ1-1, with D maybe TRBD1 (6 bases). V shed 1 base and J shed 5 bases, with 8 bases lying between them. This CDR3 has 12 residues. Germline assignment: CDR1 GTSNPN and CDR2 SVGIG (reference sequence). For the CDR3, the DNA is TGTGCCTGGAGTGGGCAGGGGACTGAAGCTTTCTTT. This translates into CAWSGQGTEAFF.

The chain couples TRBV5-1 to TRBJ1-1; no definite D call. V was clipped by 0 bases and J by 4 bases, with 10 bases between them. The germline gives CDR1 SGHRS, CDR2 YFSETQ. This CDR3 is built from 14 residues. The CDR3 DNA sequence: TGCGCCAGCAGCTTGGGTTCCGTAAGCACTGAAGCTTTCTTT. Translating gives CASSLGSVSTEAFF.

CDR3 DNA: TGTGCCAGCAGCGTAGCAACTAGCGGGCGGGATACGCAGTATTTT. Its protein is CASSVATSGRDTQYF. This chain links TRBV9 with TRBJ2-3; 9 bases align to TRBD2. With 0 bases clipped from V and 6 bases from J, the junction kept 5 bases outside the gene matches. This CDR3 is 15 amino acids long. CDR1 and CDR2 (germline): SGDLS, YYNGEE.

The J gene is TRBJ1-5, the V gene TRBV4-1, with D perhaps matching TRBD1 (5 bases). Germline V lookup: CDR1 MGHRA, CDR2 YSYEKL. Trimming took 1 base from V and 6 from J, leaving 16 bases between them. CDR3 length: 16 residues. CDR3 residues: CASSQVRGQGSQPQHF. In nucleotides, the CDR3 is TGCGCCAGCAGCCAAGTTCGAGGGCAGGGCTCTCAGCCCCAGCATTTT.

This chain links TRBV10-2 with TRBJ2-7; D is possibly TRBD1 or TRBD2 (6 bases each). Germline V gene data show CDR1 as WSHSY and CDR2 as SAAADI. The CDR3 covers 15 residues. Deletions cut 1 base from V and 0 bases from J, with 10 bases between. The CDR3 coding sequence is TGCGCCAGCAGTGAGTGGGGGGACAACTCCTACGAGCAGTACTTC. This translates into CASSEWGDNSYEQYF.

The V gene is TRBV19, the J gene TRBJ2-5; tentative D call: TRBD1 (5 bases). The CDR3 totals 15 residues. Germline V gives CDR1 LNHDA, CDR2 SQIVND (reference sequence). Trimming removed 3 bases from V and 3 bases from J, with 14 bases in between. CDR3 nucleotides: TGTGCCAGTAGTATGTGGTGGACAACGAAAGAGACCCAGTACTTC. It translates to CASSMWWTTKETQYF.

The gene calls are TRBV2 and TRBJ2-5, with D possibly matching TRBD1 (6 bases). In germline, CDR1 is SNHLY, CDR2 FYNNEI. The CDR3 is 13 amino acids. The germline V and J ends were trimmed by 6 bases and 3 bases, with 11 bases remaining between them. The CDR3 loop is CASSAYREETQYF. CDR3 sequence (DNA): TGTGCCAGCAGCGCCTACAGGGAAGAGACCCAGTACTTC.

V usage is TRBV10-3 and J usage is TRBJ1-1; D not certain. This CDR3 has 15 amino acids. Trimming removed 2 bases from V and 1 base from J, with 11 bases in between. Germline assignment: CDR1 ENHRY and CDR2 SYGVKD. The CDR3 sequence: CAISEGPAENTEAFF. In DNA, the CDR3 is TGTGCCATCAGTGAGGGACCGGCAGAGAACACTGAAGCTTTCTTT.

The chain has TRBV19 and TRBJ1-2; D is perhaps TRBD1 (6 bases). From germline, CDR1 is LNHDA and CDR2 SQIVND (reference sequence). This CDR3 is built from 14 residues. V was pared by 6 bases and J by 8 bases, with 19 bases between. CDR3 loop: CASRLDRTYEGYTF. The CDR3 region has the DNA TGTGCCAGTAGATTAGACAGGACCTATGAAGGCTACACCTTC. Variable domain in full (rest from reference TRBV19 and TRBJ1-2): DGGITQSPKYLFRKEGQNVTLSCEQNLNHDAMYWYRQDPGQGLRLIYYSQIVNDFQKGDIAEGYSVSREKKESFPLTVTSAQKNPTAFYLCASRLDRTYEGYTFGSGTRLTVV.

This sequence joins TRBV6-4 and TRBJ1-2; 9 positions agree with TRBD1. The CDR3 spans 15 residues. Germline CDR1 and CDR2: MRHNA and SNTAGT. With 5 bases clipped from V and 3 bases from J, the junction kept 7 bases outside the gene matches. CDR3 region: CASSLRQGGDYGYTF. The CDR3, as DNA: TGTGCCAGCAGTCTCAGACAGGGGGGAGACTATGGCTACACCTTC.

This clone is large by share. The CDR3: CAWTQGVGNTIYF. The CDR3 region has the DNA TGTGCCTGGACACAGGGAGTCGGAAACACCATATATTTT. This chain links TRBV30 with TRBJ1-3, with TRBD1 as a possible D gene (6 bases). Per germline, CDR1 GTSNPN and CDR2 SVGIG (reference sequence). With 4 bases removed from V and 4 bases from J, the gap between germline ends came to 11 bases. The CDR3 length is 13 residues.

The rearrangement links TRBV18 to TRBJ2-5; no reliable D call. There are 14 residues in the CDR3. The V gene lost 3 bases and the J gene lost 2 bases, with 10 bases spanning the gap. The germline V gene encodes CDR1 KGHSH and CDR2 LQKENI. The DNA of the CDR3 is TGTGCCAGCTCACCGCCGGACGGACAAGAGACCCAGTACTTC. Protein sequence: CASSPPDGQETQYF. Supplemented by reference TRBV18 and TRBJ2-5, the full variable domain reads NAGVMQNPRHLVRRRGQEARLRCSPMKGHSHVYWYRQLPEEGLKFMVYLQKENIIDESGMPKERFSAEFPKEGPSILRIQQVVRGDSAAYFCASSPPDGQETQYFGPGTRLLVL.

This chain uses TRBV4-2 with TRBJ2-1; D is unclear. The germline V gene has CDR1 LGHNA and CDR2 YNFKEQ. V dropped 1 base and J dropped 9 bases, with 13 bases sitting between them. The CDR3 totals 14 residues. CDR3 bases: TGTGCCAGCAGCCAAGGAAGGGCCCCCCCTGAGCAGTTCTTC. This codes for CASSQGRAPPEQFF.